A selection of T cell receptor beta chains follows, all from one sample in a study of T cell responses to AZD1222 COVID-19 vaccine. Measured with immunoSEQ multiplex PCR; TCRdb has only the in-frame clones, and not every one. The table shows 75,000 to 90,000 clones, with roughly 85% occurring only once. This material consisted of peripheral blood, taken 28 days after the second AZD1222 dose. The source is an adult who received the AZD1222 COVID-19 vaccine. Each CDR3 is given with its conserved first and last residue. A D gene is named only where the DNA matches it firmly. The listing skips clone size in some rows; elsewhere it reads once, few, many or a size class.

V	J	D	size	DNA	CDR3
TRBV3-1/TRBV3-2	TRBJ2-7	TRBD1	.	TGTGCCAGCAGCCCTCCCGGGACAGCATCCTACGAGCAGTACTTC	CASSPPGTASYEQYF
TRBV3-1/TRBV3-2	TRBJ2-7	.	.	TGTGCCAGCAGCCAAGATTTAGGTGAGCAGTACTTC	CASSQDLGEQYF
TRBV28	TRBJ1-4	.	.	TGTGCCAGCAGTTTACCCCGACAGACCATGGGGAAACTGTTTTTT	CASSLPRQTMGKLFF
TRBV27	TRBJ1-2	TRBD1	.	TGTGCCAGCGCCAGGAATGGACAGGGTCTTGGCTATGGCTACACCTTC	CASARNGQGLGYGYTF
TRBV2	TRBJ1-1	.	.	TGTGCCAGCAGTGGCCGTATGGTGAACACTGAAGCTTTCTTT	CASSGRMVNTEAFF
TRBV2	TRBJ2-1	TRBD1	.	TGTGCCAGCAGTGAGCCCCCACAGGGGTACTCTACGGATGAGCAGTTCTTC	CASSEPPQGYSTDEQFF
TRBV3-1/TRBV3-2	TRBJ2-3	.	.	TGTGCCAGCAGTGGAGGGGGGGCTTCTTTCACAGATACGCAGTATTTT	CASSGGGASFTDTQYF
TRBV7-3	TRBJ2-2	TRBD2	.	TGTGCCAGCAGCGGACTAGCGGGAGGCACCGGGGAGCTGTTTTTT	CASSGLAGGTGELFF
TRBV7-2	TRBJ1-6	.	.	TGTGCCAGCAGCTTAATGTCTAATTCACCCCTCCACTTT	CASSLMSNSPLHF
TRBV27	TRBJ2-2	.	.	TGTGCCAGCAGTTTAGCGGTGCACGGGGAGCTGTTTTTT	CASSLAVHGELFF
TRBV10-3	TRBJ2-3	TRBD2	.	TGTGCCATCAGTGAAGGTGCGGGAGGGACAGATACGCAGTATTTT	CAISEGAGGTDTQYF
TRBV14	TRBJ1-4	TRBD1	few	TGTGCCAGCAGCGTGACAGGGGCAGGAGAAAAACTGTTTTTT	CASSVTGAGEKLFF
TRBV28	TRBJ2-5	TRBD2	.	TGTGCCACCAAAGCGGGGGGGCAAGAGACCCAGTACTTC	CATKAGGQETQYF
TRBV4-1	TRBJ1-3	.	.	TGCGCCAGCAGCGCCACGGGGACGTTTGGAAACACCATATATTTT	CASSATGTFGNTIYF
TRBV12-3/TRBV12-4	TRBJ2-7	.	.	TGTGCCAGCAGGACTGACGGCTCCTACGAGCAGTACTTC	CASRTDGSYEQYF
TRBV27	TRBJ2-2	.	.	TGTGCCAGCAGCCCCGGAGGGGTAAACACCGGGGAGCTGTTTTTT	CASSPGGVNTGELFF
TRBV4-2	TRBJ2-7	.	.	TGTGCCAGCAGCCAGGGAGTACAGGGTTTTGCCTACGAGCAGTACTTC	CASSQGVQGFAYEQYF
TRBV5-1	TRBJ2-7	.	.	TGCGCCAGCAGCTTGGCAAGCAGCGAGCAGTACTTC	CASSLASSEQYF
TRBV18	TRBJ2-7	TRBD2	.	TGTGCCAGCTCACTTAGCGGGGGTGACTACGAGCAGTACTTC	CASSLSGGDYEQYF
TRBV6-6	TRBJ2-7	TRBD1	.	TGTGCCAGCAGTATCGGACAGGGCTACGAGCAGTACTTC	CASSIGQGYEQYF
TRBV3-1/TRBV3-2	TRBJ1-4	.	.	TGTGCCAGCAGCCAAAGGGCTGAAAAACTGTTTTTT	CASSQRAEKLFF
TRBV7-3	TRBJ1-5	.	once	TGTGCCAGCAGGGAAGGGGGAAACAATCAGCCCCAGCATTTT	CASREGGNNQPQHF
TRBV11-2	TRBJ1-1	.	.	TGTGCCAGCAGCTTAGGGGGGCAGGGGACGAACACTGAAGCTTTCTTT	CASSLGGQGTNTEAFF
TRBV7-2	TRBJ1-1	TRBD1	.	TGTGCCAGCAGCCCCTCATACGGACAGGGGGTGGTTGAAGCTTTCTTT	CASSPSYGQGVVEAFF
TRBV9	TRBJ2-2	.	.	TGTGCCAGCAGCCCCGACGGAGACCCGGGGACCGGGGAGCTGTTTTTT	CASSPDGDPGTGELFF
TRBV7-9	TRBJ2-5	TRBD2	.	TGTGCCAGCAGCTTATATAGCGGGGGGGCCGTTTCAGAGACCCAGTACTTC	CASSLYSGGAVSETQYF
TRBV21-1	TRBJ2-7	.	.	TGTGCCAGCAGCATTGAGGACAGGATTCCCTACGAGCAGTACTTC	CASSIEDRIPYEQYF
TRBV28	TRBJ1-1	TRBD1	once	TGTGCCAGCAGTGTGACAGGGCTCACTGAAGCTTTCTTT	CASSVTGLTEAFF
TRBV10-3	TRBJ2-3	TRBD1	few	TGTGCCATCAGACGACAGGGTGTGACAGATACGCAGTATTTT	CAIRRQGVTDTQYF
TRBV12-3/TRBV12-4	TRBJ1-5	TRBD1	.	TGTGCCAGCAGTCCGGACAGGAATCAGCCCCAGCATTTT	CASSPDRNQPQHF
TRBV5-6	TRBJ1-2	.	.	TGTGCCAGCAGTTACCTACAGGGCGCCTATGGCTACACCTTC	CASSYLQGAYGYTF
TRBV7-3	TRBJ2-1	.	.	TGTGCCAGCAGCTTTTGGGTCGTGGACGATGAGCAGTTCTTC	CASSFWVVDDEQFF
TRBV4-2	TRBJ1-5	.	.	TGTGCCAGCAGCCCGGACAGTAATCAGCCCCAGCATTTT	CASSPDSNQPQHF
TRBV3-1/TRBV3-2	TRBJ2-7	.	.	TGTGCCAGCAGCCAAGATAAAGTAGCGGTAGCCTCCGAGCAGTACTTC	CASSQDKVAVASEQYF
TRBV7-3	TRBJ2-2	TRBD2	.	TGTGCCAGCAGCTTAACGTCGGGAACTAGCGGGAGGGGATCTGACGGGGAGCTGTTTTTT	CASSLTSGTSGRGSDGELFF
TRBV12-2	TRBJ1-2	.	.	TGTGCAAGTCGCTTAGATGACAGGGCTAACTATGGCTACACCTTC	CASRLDDRANYGYTF
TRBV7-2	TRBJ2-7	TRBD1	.	TGTGCCAGTAGCCCAACCCGACAGGGAATGGGGGAGCAGTACTTC	CASSPTRQGMGEQYF
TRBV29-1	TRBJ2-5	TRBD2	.	TGCAGCGTTGCCGGGCTAGCGGACCAAGAGACCCAGTACTTC	CSVAGLADQETQYF
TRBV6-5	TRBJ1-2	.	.	TGTGCCAGCAGCCCCGGACAGATCTATGGCTACACCTTC	CASSPGQIYGYTF
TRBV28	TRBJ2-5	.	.	TGTGCCAGCCGGACGGCCCAGGGGACCCAGTACTTC	CASRTAQGTQYF
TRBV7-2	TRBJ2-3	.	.	TGTGCCAGCAGCCTTCTACCGGGAGCAGGAGATACGCAGTATTTT	CASSLLPGAGDTQYF
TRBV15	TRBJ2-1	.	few	TGTGCCACCAGCAGTTCACAGGTTTACTACAATGAGCAGTTCTTC	CATSSSQVYYNEQFF
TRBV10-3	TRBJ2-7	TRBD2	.	TGTGCCATCAGTGTTCGGGGGGGTGTCCCCTACGAGCAGTACTTC	CAISVRGGVPYEQYF
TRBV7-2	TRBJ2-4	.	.	TGTGCCAGCAGCTTAGTTGCGACAGGAGGAAAAAACATTCAGTACTTC	CASSLVATGGKNIQYF
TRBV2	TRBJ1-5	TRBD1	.	TGTGCCAGCAGTGACAGGGGGCTTCAGCCCCAGCATTTT	CASSDRGLQPQHF
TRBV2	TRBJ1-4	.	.	TGTGCCAGCAGTGAATCCGGGATTGAAAAACTGTTTTTT	CASSESGIEKLFF
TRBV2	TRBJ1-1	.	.	TGTGCCAGCAGTGTACAGGGATCTGAAGCTTTCTTT	CASSVQGSEAFF
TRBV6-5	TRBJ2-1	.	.	TGTGCCAGCAGTAGACAGGCAGACTCCTACAATGAGCAGTTCTTC	CASSRQADSYNEQFF
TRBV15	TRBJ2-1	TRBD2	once	TGTGCCACCAGCAGTGGTTCGGCTAGCGGGTCCTACAATGAGCAGTTCTTC	CATSSGSASGSYNEQFF
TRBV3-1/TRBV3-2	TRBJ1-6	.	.	TGTGCCAGCAGCCAAGAGACGACAGGCCGTACACCCCTCCACTTT	CASSQETTGRTPLHF